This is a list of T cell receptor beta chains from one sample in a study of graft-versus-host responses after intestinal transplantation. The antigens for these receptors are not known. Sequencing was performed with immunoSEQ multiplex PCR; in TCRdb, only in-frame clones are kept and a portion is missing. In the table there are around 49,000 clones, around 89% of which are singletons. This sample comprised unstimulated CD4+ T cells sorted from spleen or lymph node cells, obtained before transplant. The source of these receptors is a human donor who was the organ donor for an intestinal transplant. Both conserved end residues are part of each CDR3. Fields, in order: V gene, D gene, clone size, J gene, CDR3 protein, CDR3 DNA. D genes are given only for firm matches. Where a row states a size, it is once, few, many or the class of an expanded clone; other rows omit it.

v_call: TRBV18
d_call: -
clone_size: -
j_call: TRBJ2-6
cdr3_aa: CASSPGGRSGANVLTF
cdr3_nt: TGTGCCAGCTCACCAGGGGGGAGAAGTGGGGCCAACGTCCTGACTTTC

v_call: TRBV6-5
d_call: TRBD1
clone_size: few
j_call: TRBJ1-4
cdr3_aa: CATADRVNEKLFF
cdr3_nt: TGTGCCACTGCCGACAGGGTTAATGAAAAACTGTTTTTT

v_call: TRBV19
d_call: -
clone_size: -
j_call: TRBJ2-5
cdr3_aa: CASSGLKKETQYF
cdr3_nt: TGTGCCAGTTCGGGACTCAAGAAAGAGACCCAGTACTTC

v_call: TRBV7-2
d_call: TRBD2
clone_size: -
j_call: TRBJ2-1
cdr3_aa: CASRFSGRGGWNEQFF
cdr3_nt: TGTGCCAGCAGATTTAGCGGGAGAGGCGGCTGGAATGAGCAGTTCTTC

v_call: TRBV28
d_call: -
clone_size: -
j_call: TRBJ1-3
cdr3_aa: CASSLLPHSGNTIYF
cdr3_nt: TGTGCCAGCAGTTTGTTACCACACTCTGGAAACACCATATATTTT

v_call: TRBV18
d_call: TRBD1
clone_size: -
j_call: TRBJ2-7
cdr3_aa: CASSPPPGGHYEQYF
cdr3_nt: TGTGCCAGCTCACCACCTCCAGGGGGTCACTACGAGCAGTACTTC

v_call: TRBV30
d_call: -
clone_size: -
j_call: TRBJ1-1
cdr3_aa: CAWTLSMNTEAFF
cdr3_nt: TGTGCCTGGACACTGAGCATGAACACTGAAGCTTTCTTT

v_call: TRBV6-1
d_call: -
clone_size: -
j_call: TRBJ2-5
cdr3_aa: CASSQGRETQYF
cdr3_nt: TGTGCCAGCAGCCAGGGCAGGGAGACCCAGTACTTC

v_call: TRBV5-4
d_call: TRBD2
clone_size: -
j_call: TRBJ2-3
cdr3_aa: CASSLITSGRGADTQYF
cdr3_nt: TGTGCCAGCAGCTTAATAACTAGCGGGAGAGGAGCAGATACGCAGTATTTT

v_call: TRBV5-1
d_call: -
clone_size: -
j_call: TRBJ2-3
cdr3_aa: CASSRETSTDTQYF
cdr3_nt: TGCGCCAGCAGCCGCGAGACTAGCACAGATACGCAGTATTTT

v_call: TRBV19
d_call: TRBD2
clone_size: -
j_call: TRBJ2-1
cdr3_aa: CASSDIAGGYNEQFF
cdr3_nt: TGTGCCAGTAGTGATATAGCGGGAGGCTACAATGAGCAGTTCTTC

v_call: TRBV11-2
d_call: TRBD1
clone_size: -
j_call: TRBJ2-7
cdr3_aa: CASSGQGAGDYEQYF
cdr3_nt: TGTGCCAGCAGCGGACAGGGGGCGGGGGACTACGAGCAGTACTTC

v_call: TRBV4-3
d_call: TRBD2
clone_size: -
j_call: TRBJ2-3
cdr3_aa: CASSQTRKNPGLAASSTDTQYF
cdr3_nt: TGCGCCAGCAGCCAAACTCGAAAGAACCCGGGACTAGCGGCCTCTAGCACAGATACGCAGTATTTT

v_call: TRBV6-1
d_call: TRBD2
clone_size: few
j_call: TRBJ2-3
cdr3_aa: CASTRGLVTDTQYF
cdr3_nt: TGTGCCAGCACTCGGGGACTAGTCACAGATACGCAGTATTTT

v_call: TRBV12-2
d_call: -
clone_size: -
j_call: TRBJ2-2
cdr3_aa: CASRGSRRRGRWTGELFF
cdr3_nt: TGTGCAAGTCGCGGAAGCCGTCGTAGGGGGCGCTGGACCGGGGAGCTGTTTTTT

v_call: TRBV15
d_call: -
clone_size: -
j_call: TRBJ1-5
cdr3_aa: CATSIYSYSNQPQHF
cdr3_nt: TGTGCCACCAGCATCTACTCATATAGCAATCAGCCCCAGCATTTT

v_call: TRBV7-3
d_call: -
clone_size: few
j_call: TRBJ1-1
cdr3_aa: CASSLDRWNTEAFF
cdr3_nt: TGTGCCAGCAGCTTAGACAGATGGAACACTGAAGCTTTCTTT

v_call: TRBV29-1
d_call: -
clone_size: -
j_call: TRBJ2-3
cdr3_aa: CSVLTGSGTDTQYF
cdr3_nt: TGCAGCGTTTTAACAGGGTCGGGCACAGATACGCAGTATTTT

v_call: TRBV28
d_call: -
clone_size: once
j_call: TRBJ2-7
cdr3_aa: CASSLGGAGAYEQYF
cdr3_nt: TGTGCCAGCAGTTTAGGGGGCGCGGGTGCCTACGAGCAGTACTTC

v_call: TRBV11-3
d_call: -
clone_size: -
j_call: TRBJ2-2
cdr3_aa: CASSPDTGELFF
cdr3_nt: TGTGCCAGCAGCCCCGACACCGGGGAGCTGTTTTTT

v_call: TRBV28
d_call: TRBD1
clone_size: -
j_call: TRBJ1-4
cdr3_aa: CASSPNRGWNEKLFF
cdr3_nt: TGTGCCAGCAGTCCGAACAGGGGGTGGAATGAAAAACTGTTTTTT

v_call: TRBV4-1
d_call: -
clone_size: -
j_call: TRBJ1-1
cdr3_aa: CASSQDRLPRGTEAFF
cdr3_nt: TGCGCCAGCAGCCAAGATCGTCTGCCTCGGGGCACTGAAGCTTTCTTT

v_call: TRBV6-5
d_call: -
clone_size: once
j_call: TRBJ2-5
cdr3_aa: CASSYSAPRGTQYF
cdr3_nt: TGTGCCAGCAGTTACTCTGCCCCCCGGGGGACCCAGTACTTC

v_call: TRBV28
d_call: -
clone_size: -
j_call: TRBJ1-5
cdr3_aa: CASSLGQGHQPQHF
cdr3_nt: TGTGCCAGCAGTTTGGGGCAGGGCCATCAGCCCCAGCATTTT

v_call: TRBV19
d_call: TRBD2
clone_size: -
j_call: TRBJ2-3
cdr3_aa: CASGSGRLTDTQYF
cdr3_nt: TGTGCCAGTGGTAGCGGGAGGTTGACAGATACGCAGTATTTT

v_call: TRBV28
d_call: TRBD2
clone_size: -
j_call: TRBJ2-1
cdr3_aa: CASRSGSGSANEQFF
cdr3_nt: TGTGCCAGCAGGTCGGGGAGCGGGAGTGCTAATGAGCAGTTCTTC

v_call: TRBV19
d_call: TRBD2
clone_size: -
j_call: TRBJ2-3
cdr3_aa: CASSVRGLAADTQYF
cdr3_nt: TGTGCCAGTAGTGTCCGGGGACTAGCGGCAGATACGCAGTATTTT

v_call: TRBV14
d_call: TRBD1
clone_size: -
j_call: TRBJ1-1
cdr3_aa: CASSQDIYRGGAYTEAFF
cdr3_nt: TGTGCCAGCAGCCAAGATATATACAGGGGGGGAGCGTACACTGAAGCTTTCTTT

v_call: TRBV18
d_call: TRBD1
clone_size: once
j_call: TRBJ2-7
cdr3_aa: CASSPTGANYEQYF
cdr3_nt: TGTGCCAGCTCCCCTACAGGGGCTAACTACGAGCAGTACTTC

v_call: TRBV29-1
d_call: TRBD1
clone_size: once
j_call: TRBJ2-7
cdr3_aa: CSVEDRDRGAYEQYF
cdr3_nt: TGCAGCGTTGAAGATCGGGACAGGGGGGCCTACGAGCAGTACTTC

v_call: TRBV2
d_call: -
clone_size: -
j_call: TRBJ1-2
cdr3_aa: CASRVAALNYGYTF
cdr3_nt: TGTGCCAGCAGGGTGGCGGCGCTTAACTATGGCTACACCTTC

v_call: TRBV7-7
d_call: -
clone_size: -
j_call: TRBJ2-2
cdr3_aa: CASRRDSNTGELFF
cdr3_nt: TGTGCTAGCAGACGAGACTCTAACACCGGGGAGCTGTTTTTT

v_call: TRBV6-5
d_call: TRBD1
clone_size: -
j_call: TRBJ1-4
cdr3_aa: CASSSWTGTYNEKLFF
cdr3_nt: TGTGCCAGCAGTTCGTGGACAGGGACCTATAATGAAAAACTGTTTTTT

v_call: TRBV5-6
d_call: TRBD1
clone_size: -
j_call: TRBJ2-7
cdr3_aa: CASRLSGTGGDDYEQYF
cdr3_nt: TGTGCCAGCAGGCTTTCCGGGACAGGGGGCGATGACTACGAGCAGTACTTC

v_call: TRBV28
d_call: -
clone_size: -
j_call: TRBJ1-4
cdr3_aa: CASRRYNEKLFF
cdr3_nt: TGTGCCAGCAGGCGGTATAATGAAAAACTGTTTTTT

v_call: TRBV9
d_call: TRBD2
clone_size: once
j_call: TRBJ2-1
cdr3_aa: CASSTRQSSGSSYNEQFF
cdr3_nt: TGTGCCAGCAGCACCCGACAATCAAGCGGGAGCTCCTACAATGAGCAGTTCTTC

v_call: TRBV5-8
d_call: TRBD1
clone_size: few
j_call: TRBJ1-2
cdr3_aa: CASSPTGVGGYTF
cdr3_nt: TGTGCCAGCAGCCCGACAGGGGTTGGAGGCTACACCTTC